These 16 T cell receptor beta chains originate from one sample sequenced in a study of CD8 T cells in Susac syndrome. Random hexamers were used to reverse transcribe an amount of roughly 0.5 to 1 ug RNA. Using its own MiXCR run on the immunoSEQ multiplex PCR reads, TCRdb lists one record per CDR3 protein. The table includes 180,000 or so distinct CDR3 sequences, less than 95% detected once. Sequencing used CD4+ T cells from PBMCs. The source of these receptors is a human donor in good health.

V gene TRBV5-1 combines with J gene TRBJ2-3; D is uncertain. The ends were cut back, 1 base at V and 0 bases at J, with 6 bases in the middle. Germline lookup yields CDR1 SGHRS and CDR2 YFSETQ. The CDR3 is made up of 14 amino acids. CDR3: CASSLIDSTDTQYF. The DNA for the CDR3 is TGCGCCAGCAGCTTGATAGACAGCACAGATACGCAGTATTTT.

V and J are TRBV9 and TRBJ2-1, with 13 bases identical to TRBD2. Germline-derived CDR1 and CDR2 are SGDLS and YYNGEE. This CDR3 is built from 16 residues. V lost 3 bases to trimming and J lost 8 bases; unmatched junction nucleotides: 8. CDR3: CASSALTSGRWYEQFF. The CDR3 DNA reads TGTGCCAGCAGCGCCTTGACTAGCGGGAGGTGGTATGAGCAGTTCTTC.

This clonotype has just one count. The chain couples TRBV13 to TRBJ2-7, with D perhaps matching TRBD2 (6 bases). The germline V and J ends were trimmed by 4 bases and 0 bases, with 13 bases remaining between them. Germline CDR1 and CDR2: PRHDT and FYEKMQ (reference sequence). This CDR3 contains 15 residues. The CDR3 protein is CASSSSRRDSYEQYF. The CDR3 DNA reads TGTGCCAGCAGCTCCTCCCGGCGGGACTCCTACGAGCAGTACTTC.

The chain carries TRBV4-3 and TRBJ1-5, with a tentative D call TRBD1 (5 bases). The V end was cut by 0 bases, the J end by 6 bases, with 12 bases between. Germline V lookup: CDR1 LGHNA, CDR2 YSLEER. The CDR3 extends over 15 amino acids. In DNA form, the CDR3 reads TGCGCCAGCAGCCAAGATTTACAGGCCATTCAGCCCCAGCATTTT. Encoded protein: CASSQDLQAIQPQHF.

Only a few counts were recorded for this clonotype. J is TRBJ2-7 and V is TRBV12-3 or TRBV12-4; a possible D gene is TRBD1 (6 bases). The V and J ends lost 0 bases and 4 bases respectively, with 10 bases between them. The CDR3 sequence is 14 residues long. This CDR3 is CASSLAQGPYEQYF. Written as DNA, the CDR3 is TGTGCCAGCAGTTTAGCACAGGGTCCTTACGAGCAGTACTTC.

J is TRBJ1-2 and V is TRBV29-1, with D perhaps matching TRBD1 (5 bases). This CDR3 region has 12 residues. Germline V lookup: CDR1 SQVTM, CDR2 ANQGSEA. The V end lost 3 bases, the J end lost 8 bases, and 13 bases lay between the germline ends. This chain's CDR3 is CSVDAGKRGYTF. For the CDR3, the DNA is TGCAGCGTTGACGCAGGGAAACGGGGCTACACCTTC.

In its sample, this clonotype was seen once. This chain links TRBV20-1 with TRBJ1-2, with a possible D match to TRBD1 (5 bases). V was clipped by 1 base and J by 8 bases, with 20 bases between them. This CDR3 has 15 amino acids. The V gene's germline CDR1 is DFQATT and CDR2 SNEGSKA (reference sequence). CDR3 region: CSARGLTRGDDGYTF. The CDR3 DNA is TGCAGTGCTAGAGGGCTTACGAGGGGCGATGACGGCTACACCTTC.

About this clonotype: One junction end disagrees with the germline gene, perhaps due to a read error. This chain joins TRBV2 and TRBJ1-1, with D tentatively TRBD1 (5 bases). The CDR3 totals 13 residues. Germline loops: CDR1 SNHLY, CDR2 FYNNEI. In DNA form, the CDR3 reads TGTGCCAGCAGTGAGGGGCGGAGCACTGAAGTTTTCTTT. Its protein is CASSEGRSTEVFF.

The V call is TRBV20-1, the J call TRBJ1-5; D is perhaps TRBD1 (5 bases). The CDR3 is made up of 13 amino acids. Per germline, CDR1 DFQATT and CDR2 SNEGSKA (reference sequence). Trimming left V 8 bases short and J 6 bases short, with 17 bases between. CDR3 bases: TGCAGTCCGAGGGGCGCGAACGGTCAGCCCCAGCATTTT. This sequence encodes CSPRGANGQPQHF.

This chain uses TRBV14 with TRBJ2-1; D not resolved. Germline CDR1 is SGHDN and CDR2 is FVKESK. The length of the CDR3 is 14 residues. V was shortened by 7 bases and J by 7 bases, with 17 bases between the two germline ends. In DNA, the CDR3 is TGTGCCAGCAACTCCGCGAACCACGCTAATGAGCAGTTCTTC. Encoded protein: CASNSANHANEQFF.

This sequence joins TRBV20-1 and TRBJ2-3; D is unresolved. Germline loops: CDR1 DFQATT, CDR2 SNEGSKA (reference sequence). The CDR3 extends over 13 amino acids. V was cut by 6 bases and J by 7 bases, with 17 bases left in between. This CDR3 is CSALGSRKHTQYF. CDR3 nucleotide sequence: TGCAGTGCCCTGGGCTCTAGGAAACATACGCAGTATTTT.

V is TRBV4-3 and J is TRBJ2-6; D might be TRBD1 (6 bases). Trimming removed 0 bases at V and 7 bases at J, with 25 bases between. The CDR3 totals 20 residues. Germline loops: CDR1 LGHNA, CDR2 YSLEER. This chain's CDR3 is CASSQEVTQGKFVVANVLTF. The CDR3 DNA reads as TGCGCCAGCAGCCAAGAGGTCACACAGGGTAAATTTGTAGTAGCCAACGTCCTGACTTTC.

The chain carries TRBV29-1 and TRBJ2-2, with D perhaps TRBD2 (5 bases). V was clipped by 4 bases and J by 1 base, with 7 bases between them. Germline V gives CDR1 SQVTM, CDR2 ANQGSEA. The CDR3 contains 13 residues. This chain's CDR3 is CSVGGRNTGELFF. In nucleotides, the CDR3 is TGCAGCGTTGGTGGGAGGAACACCGGGGAGCTGTTTTTT.

The chain joins TRBV20-1 to TRBJ1-1; the D is unclear. Germline-derived CDR1 and CDR2 are DFQATT and SNEGSKA (reference sequence). Trimming removed 2 bases from V and 1 base from J, with 5 bases in between. The CDR3 is 12 amino acids. CDR3 residues: CSARSWNTEAFF. In nucleotides, the CDR3 is TGCAGTGCTAGATCGTGGAACACTGAAGCTTTCTTT.

The genes are TRBV29-1 and TRBJ2-5; a weak D match, TRBD2 (5 bases). Germline V CDR1 and CDR2: SQVTM, ANQGSEA. The CDR3 has 16 amino acids. V was clipped by 1 base and J by 5 bases, with 20 bases between them. CDR3 region: CSVEGSAGSLRETQYF. The CDR3 nucleotides read TGCAGCGTTGAAGGGTCTGCGGGCAGCCTGAGGGAGACCCAGTACTTC.

The J gene is TRBJ2-2, the V gene TRBV6-1; D might be TRBD1 (5 bases). This CDR3 is built from 13 residues. Between the trimmed V and J ends, which lost 6 bases and 7 bases, there was a span of 12 bases. Germline V gene lookup returns CDR1 MNHNS and CDR2 SASEGT. The CDR3 nucleotides are TGTGCCAGCAGATCAAGGGGTCTCGGGGAGCTGTTTTTT. Translation: CASRSRGLGELFF.